One sample yielded the 15 T cell receptor beta chains listed below, sequenced in a study of blood T cell repertoires in COVID-19. This table comes from immunoSEQ multiplex PCR, and its TCRdb copy is limited to in-frame clones, with some not included. The sample includes about 370,000 clones, 89% of them seen just once. The sample taken for sequencing was peripheral blood. All receptors come from a woman under 40 with COVID-19, enrolled during active disease.

The V call is TRBV18, the J call TRBJ1-1; maybe TRBD1 (6 bases). The V end lost 4 bases, the J end lost 9 bases, and 21 bases lay between the germline ends. The CDR3 has 15 residues. Germline-derived CDR1 and CDR2 are KGHSH and LQKENI. The DNA of the CDR3 is TGTGCCAGCTCACATGGGGCTACCGCTCAGGGGAAAGCTTTCTTT. Translated: CASSHGATAQGKAFF.

The CDR3 here is CASSQEYGTSGADEQFF. CDR3 in DNA: TGTGCCAGCAGCCAAGAGTACGGGACTAGCGGGGCTGATGAGCAGTTCTTC. The rearrangement uses TRBV4-2 and TRBJ2-1; TRBD2 agrees at 13 bases. CDR3 length: 17 amino acids. Germline V gene lookup returns CDR1 LGHNA and CDR2 YNFKEQ. J was trimmed by 8 bases and V by 0 bases; bases with no gene match: 7.

This chain links TRBV5-1 with TRBJ1-2; 7 positions match TRBD1. V shed 6 bases and J 2 bases; nucleotides not matched to a gene: 4. Germline lookup yields CDR1 SGHRS and CDR2 YFSETQ. This CDR3 has 13 residues. CDR3 amino acids: CASTEQGNYGYTF. The DNA for the CDR3 is TGCGCCAGCACCGAACAGGGGAACTATGGCTACACCTTC.

The CDR3 DNA reads as TGCAGCGTTGGGGGGACTAGCGTTAGCTCCTACAATGAGCAGTTCTTC. Protein sequence: CSVGGTSVSSYNEQFF. J is TRBJ2-1 and V is TRBV29-1; TRBD2 matches at 10 bases. The V gene end was trimmed by 4 bases and the J gene end by 0 bases; junction bases not matched to a gene: 6. Germline V gives CDR1 SQVTM, CDR2 ANQGSEA. This CDR3 has 16 amino acids.

The chain employs TRBV6-4 and TRBJ2-3; 11 bases are shared with TRBD1. Per germline, CDR1 MRHNA and CDR2 SNTAGT. The CDR3 loop spans 17 amino acids. The trim removed 4 bases at V and 6 bases at J, leaving 12 bases unmatched. The CDR3 coding sequence is TGTGCCAGCAGTGCGAAAGGACAGGGGGCTTGGACGGATACGCAGTATTTT. As protein: CASSAKGQGAWTDTQYF.

The gene calls are TRBV15 and TRBJ2-5, with a weak D call TRBD1 (6 bases). Trimming took 3 bases from V and 2 from J, leaving 13 bases between them. This CDR3 has 15 residues. Germline V gene lookup returns CDR1 LNHNV and CDR2 YYDKDF (reference sequence). CDR3 coding DNA: TGTGCCACCAGCAGTGCTCAGGGGACGCAAGAGACCCAGTACTTC. Translation: CATSSAQGTQETQYF.

This clone occurred once. This chain joins TRBV10-3 and TRBJ2-7; possible D gene TRBD2, 6 bases. The V end was cut by 2 bases, the J end by 4 bases, with 9 bases between. The germline CDR1 and CDR2 sequences are ENHRY and SYGVKD. The CDR3 contains 13 residues. For the CDR3, the DNA is TGTGCCATCAGTGAGGGGGGACTTTACGAGCAGTACGTC. Translated, it gives CAISEGGLYEQYV.

The J gene is TRBJ1-1, the V gene TRBV11-2; 7 positions match TRBD1. V shed 5 bases and J 4 bases; nucleotides not matched to a gene: 4. Germline V gene data show CDR1 as SGHAT and CDR2 as FQNNGV. The CDR3 loop spans 13 amino acids. The CDR3 region has the DNA TGTGCCAGCAGCCTGGACAGGACCACTGAAGCTTTCTTT. It is translated as CASSLDRTTEAFF.

This clone was detected only a few times. The chain couples TRBV9 to TRBJ1-1, with TRBD1 matching over 11 bases. CDR3 length: 13 amino acids. Germline V gene lookup returns CDR1 SGDLS and CDR2 YYNGEE. The junction had 5 bases not matched to a gene; V was cut back by 7 bases and J by 6 bases. The CDR3 loop is CASGQGASSEAFF. The CDR3, as DNA: TGTGCCAGCGGACAGGGGGCTAGCTCTGAAGCTTTCTTT. The complete variable domain, with remaining parts taken from reference TRBV9 and TRBJ1-1, reads DSGVTQTPKHLITATGQRVTLRCSPRSGDLSVYWYQQSLDQGLQFLIQYYNGEERAKGNILERFSAQQFPDLHSELNLSSLELGDSALYFCASGQGASSEAFFGQGTRLTVV.

This chain connects TRBV28 to TRBJ1-2; TRBD1 agrees at 11 bases. The CDR3 extends over 15 amino acids. The trim removed 5 bases at V and 6 bases at J, leaving 8 bases unmatched. Germline lookup yields CDR1 MDHEN and CDR2 SYDVKM. CDR3 amino acids: CASSRARTGGDGYTF. The CDR3 coding sequence is TGTGCCAGCAGTCGCGCCCGGACAGGGGGCGATGGCTACACCTTC.

This sequence joins TRBV28 and TRBJ1-1; no clear D. This CDR3 has 14 amino acids. CDR1 and CDR2 from the germline V gene are MDHEN and SYDVKM. Deletions cut 1 base from V and 0 bases from J, with 6 bases between. The CDR3 is CASSLLGVNTEAFF. CDR3 DNA sequence: TGTGCCAGCAGTTTATTGGGCGTGAACACTGAAGCTTTCTTT.

Here the CDR3 reads CASSPPTSGGSTGELFF. The CDR3 DNA reads TGTGCCAGCTCACCGCCAACTAGCGGGGGGTCAACCGGGGAGCTGTTTTTT. The rearrangement links TRBV18 to TRBJ2-2; TRBD2 matches 12 bases. Germline trimming cut 3 bases from V and 5 bases from J; bases unmatched to any gene: 7. The CDR3 length is 17 residues. Germline V lookup: CDR1 KGHSH, CDR2 LQKENI.

The chain carries TRBV11-1 and TRBJ2-7; TRBD2 matches 8 bases. The CDR3 covers 15 residues. The germline CDR1 and CDR2 sequences are SGHAT and FQDESV (reference sequence). The ends lost 5 bases at V and 1 base at J; junction bases unmatched: 7. For the CDR3, the DNA is TGTGCCAGCAGCCGGGGGGGGACCCGGTCCTACGAGCAGTACTTC. Residues: CASSRGGTRSYEQYF.

The chain uses TRBV30 and TRBJ1-4; D gene ambiguous. CDR3 size: 12 residues. Trimming shortened V by 0 bases and J by 8 bases, and 7 bases separated the two germline ends. Germline V CDR1 and CDR2: GTSNPN, SVGIG (reference sequence). In nucleotides, the CDR3 is TGTGCCTGGAGTGTATCGAGGGAAAAACTGTTTTTT. This gives the protein CAWSVSREKLFF.

This rearrangement joins TRBV7-2 to TRBJ2-1; the match to TRBD1 covers 9 bases. V lost 1 base and J lost 4; bases outside the gene matches: 2. From germline, CDR1 is SGHTA and CDR2 FQGNSA. The length of the CDR3 is 15 residues. The chain's CDR3 is CASSLGQGVYNEQFF. CDR3 nucleotides: TGTGCCAGCAGCTTAGGACAGGGGGTGTACAATGAGCAGTTCTTC. Supplemented by reference TRBV7-2 and TRBJ2-1, the full variable domain reads GAGVSQSPSNKVTEKGKDVELRCDPISGHTALYWYRQSLGQGLEFLIYFQGNSAPDKSGLPSDRFSAERTGGSVSTLTIQRTQQEDSAVYLCASSLGQGVYNEQFFGPGTRLTVL.